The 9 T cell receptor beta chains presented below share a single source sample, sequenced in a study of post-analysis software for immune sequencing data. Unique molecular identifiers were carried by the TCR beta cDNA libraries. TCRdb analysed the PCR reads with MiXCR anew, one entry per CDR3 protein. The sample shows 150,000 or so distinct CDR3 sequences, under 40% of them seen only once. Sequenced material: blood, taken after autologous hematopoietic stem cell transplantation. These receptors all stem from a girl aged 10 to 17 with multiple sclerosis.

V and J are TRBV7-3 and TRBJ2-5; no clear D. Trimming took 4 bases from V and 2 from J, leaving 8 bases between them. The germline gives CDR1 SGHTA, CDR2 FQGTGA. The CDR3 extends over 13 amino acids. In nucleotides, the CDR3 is TGTGCCAGCAGCTCCAGCAATCAAGAGACCCAGTACTTC. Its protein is CASSSSNQETQYF. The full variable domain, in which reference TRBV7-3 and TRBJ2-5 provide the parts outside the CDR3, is GAGVSQTPSNKVTEKGKYVELRCDPISGHTALYWYRQSLGQGPEFLIYFQGTGAADDSGLPNDRFFAVRPEGSVSTLKIQRTERGDSAVYLCASSSSNQETQYFGPGTRLLVL.

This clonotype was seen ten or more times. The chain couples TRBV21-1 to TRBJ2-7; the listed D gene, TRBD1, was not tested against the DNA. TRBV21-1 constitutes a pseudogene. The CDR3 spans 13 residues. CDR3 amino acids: CASSKGTTYEQYF. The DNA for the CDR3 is TGTGCCAGCAGCAAAGGGACAACCTACGAGCAGTACTTC.

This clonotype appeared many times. The CDR3 region is CASTSGTGAKETQYF. The CDR3 bases are TGTGCCAGCACCTCCGGGACAGGGGCTAAAGAGACCCAGTACTTC. The chain couples TRBV9 to TRBJ2-5, with 10 bases lining up with TRBD1. Trimming removed 6 bases from V and 3 bases from J; junction bases left unmatched: 8. The CDR3 sequence is 15 residues long. The germline V gene has CDR1 SGDLS and CDR2 YYNGEE.

This CDR3 is CASSRYNEKLFF. The DNA for the CDR3 is TGTGCCAGCAGCCGGTACAATGAAAAACTGTTTTTT. The rearrangement uses TRBV7-9 and TRBJ1-4; no definite D call. Germline lookup yields CDR1 SEHNR and CDR2 FQNEAQ (reference sequence). V was shortened by 5 bases and J by 5 bases, with 6 bases between the two germline ends. The CDR3 length is 12 residues.

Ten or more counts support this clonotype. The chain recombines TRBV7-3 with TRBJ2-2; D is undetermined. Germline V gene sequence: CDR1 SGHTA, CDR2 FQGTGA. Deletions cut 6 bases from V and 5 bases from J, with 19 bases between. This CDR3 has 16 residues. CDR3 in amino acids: CASSAFPRSMTGELFF. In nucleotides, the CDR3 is TGTGCCAGCAGTGCCTTCCCACGGTCTATGACCGGGGAGCTGTTTTTT. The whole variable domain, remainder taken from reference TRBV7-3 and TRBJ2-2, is GAGVSQTPSNKVTEKGKYVELRCDPISGHTALYWYRQSLGQGPEFLIYFQGTGAADDSGLPNDRFFAVRPEGSVSTLKIQRTERGDSAVYLCASSAFPRSMTGELFFGEGSRLTVL.

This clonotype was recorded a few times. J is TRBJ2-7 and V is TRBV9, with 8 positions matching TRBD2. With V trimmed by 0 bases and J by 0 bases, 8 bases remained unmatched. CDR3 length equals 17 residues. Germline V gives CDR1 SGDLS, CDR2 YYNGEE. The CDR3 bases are TGTGCCAGCAGCGTAGGGGCGGGAGGACCTTTCTCCTACGAGCAGTACTTC. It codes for CASSVGAGGPFSYEQYF.

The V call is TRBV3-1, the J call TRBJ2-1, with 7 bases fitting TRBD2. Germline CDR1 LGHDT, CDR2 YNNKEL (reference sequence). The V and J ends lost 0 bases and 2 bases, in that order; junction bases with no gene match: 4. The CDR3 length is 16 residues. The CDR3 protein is CASSQEGLAAYNEQFF. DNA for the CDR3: TGTGCCAGCAGCCAAGAAGGTCTAGCGGCCTACAATGAGCAGTTCTTC.

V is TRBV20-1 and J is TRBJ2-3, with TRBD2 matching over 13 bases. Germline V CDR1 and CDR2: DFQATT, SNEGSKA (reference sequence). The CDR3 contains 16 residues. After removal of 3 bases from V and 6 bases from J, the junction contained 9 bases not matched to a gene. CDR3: CSASDVLAGGPDTQYF. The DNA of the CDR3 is TGCAGTGCTAGCGATGTACTAGCGGGAGGGCCGGATACGCAGTATTTT.

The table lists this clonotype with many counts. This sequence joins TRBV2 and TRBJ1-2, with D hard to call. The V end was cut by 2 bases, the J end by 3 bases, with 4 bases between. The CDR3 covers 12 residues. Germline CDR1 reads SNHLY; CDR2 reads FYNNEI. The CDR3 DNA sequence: TGTGCCAGCAGTGAATCGGACTATGGCTACACCTTC. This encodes CASSESDYGYTF.